The 27 T cell receptor beta chains below were found in one sample sequenced in a study of blood T cell repertoires in COVID-19 (TCRdb year 2020). The protocol used for the library was the immunoSEQ multiplex PCR assay. Sourced from immuneACCESS, this table was stored by TCRdb with only in-frame sequences that have V and J called. A share of the clones is absent; for the studies checked, an unresolved V gene accounts for under half, and the remainder has no known explanation. In this sample the table shows roughly 200,000 clones, 88% of which occur a single time. Of the sample, approximately 1.8% is held by the ten largest clones. Sequencing was performed on peripheral blood. The receptors shown here come from a man aged 70 or older with acute or convalescent COVID-19.

The rearrangement links TRBV5-1 to TRBJ2-3; tentatively, D is TRBD2 (5 bases). The CDR3 sequence is 15 residues long. Between the trimmed V and J ends, which lost 5 bases and 2 bases, there was a span of 15 bases. Germline CDR1 SGHRS, CDR2 YFSETQ. CDR3 amino acids: CASRRVGGSTDTQYF. The DNA of the CDR3 is TGCGCCAGCAGACGGGTCGGCGGGTCCACAGATACGCAGTATTTT.

The chain is built from TRBV6-1 and TRBJ2-1; D not resolved. The CDR3 is made up of 14 amino acids. Trimming stripped 2 bases from V and 5 bases from J, with 10 bases between. Germline CDR1 and CDR2: MNHNS and SASEGT. In DNA, the CDR3 is TGTGCCAGCAGTGAAAACAGTTACAACAATGAGCAGTTCTTC. Translation: CASSENSYNNEQFF.

The rearrangement joins TRBV27 to TRBJ2-7; D is unclear. V was cut by 3 bases and J by 9 bases, with 18 bases left in between. There are 14 residues in the CDR3. Per germline, CDR1 MNHEY and CDR2 SMNVEV (reference sequence). The CDR3 DNA reads as TGTGCCAGCAGTTTTAGGTCAACGATTTCTAGGCAGTACTTC. Residues: CASSFRSTISRQYF.

The chain employs TRBV7-9 and TRBJ2-2; D not certain. This CDR3 comprises 14 residues. Germline V gene data show CDR1 as SEHNR and CDR2 as FQNEAQ (reference sequence). Deletions cut 3 bases from V and 6 bases from J, with 11 bases between. The CDR3 DNA reads as TGTGCCAGCAGCTTTTTCGGGTTTCCCGGGGAGCTGTTTTTT. Protein sequence: CASSFFGFPGELFF.

This clone was counted between two and nine times. The rearrangement links TRBV10-3 to TRBJ2-1; 8 bases map to TRBD2. The CDR3 extends over 15 amino acids. With V trimmed by 3 bases and J by 12 bases, 13 bases remained unmatched. Per germline, CDR1 ENHRY and CDR2 SYGVKD. The CDR3 loop reads CAISDEVAGNKVQFF. The CDR3 DNA sequence: TGTGCCATCAGTGATGAGGTAGCGGGAAATAAAGTGCAGTTCTTC.

The chain links TRBV7-9 to TRBJ1-2; no clear D. Trimming left V 5 bases short and J 4 bases short, with 14 bases between. Looked up from germline, CDR1 is SEHNR and CDR2 is FQNEAQ (reference sequence). The CDR3 is 14 residues long. Here the CDR3 reads CASSEAGSFYGYTF. The CDR3 DNA reads as TGTGCCAGCAGCGAGGCCGGGTCCTTCTATGGCTACACCTTC.

The chain carries TRBV24-1 and TRBJ2-7, with 7 bases aligning to TRBD2. This CDR3 is 17 amino acids long. Per the germline V gene, CDR1 is KGHDR and CDR2 is SFDVKD. Germline trimming cut 0 bases from V and 1 base from J; bases unmatched to any gene: 8. The CDR3 loop reads CATSDLLPAGDSYEQYF. CDR3 DNA: TGTGCCACCAGTGATTTGCTACCCGCGGGGGATTCCTACGAGCAGTACTTC.

The rearrangement uses TRBV7-8 and TRBJ2-1, with 8 bases fitting TRBD2. Germline CDR1 and CDR2: SGHVS and FQNEAQ. Germline trimming cut 7 bases from V and 9 bases from J; bases unmatched to any gene: 5. The CDR3 loop spans 12 amino acids. CDR3 residues: CASTRGGGEQFF. In DNA, the CDR3 is TGTGCCAGCACCCGGGGGGGTGGTGAGCAGTTCTTC.

The chain carries TRBV20-1 and TRBJ1-1; a weak D match, TRBD1 (5 bases). Germline lookup yields CDR1 DFQATT and CDR2 SNEGSKA (reference sequence). The length of the CDR3 is 14 residues. Trimming stripped 3 bases from V and 7 bases from J, with 18 bases between. CDR3 bases: TGCAGTGCTAGTACTGGGCCTGCTAGGGGTGAAGCTTTCTTT. It specifies CSASTGPARGEAFF.

V usage is TRBV3-1 (or the pseudogene TRBV3-2) and J usage is TRBJ1-3, with D perhaps matching TRBD1 (6 bases). Germline V gene data show CDR1 as LGHDT and CDR2 as YNNKEL (reference sequence). The CDR3 totals 17 residues. V was pared by 8 bases and J by 0 bases, with 20 bases between. The CDR3 bases are TGTGCCAGCTCCTCCGGCGGGGGGCTGCACTCTGGAAACACCATATATTTT. Its translation: CASSSGGGLHSGNTIYF.

The J gene is TRBJ2-7, the V gene TRBV5-4, with D possibly TRBD2 on 6 matching bases. Germline CDR1 reads SGHNT; CDR2 reads YYREEE (reference sequence). The germline V and J ends were trimmed by 0 bases and 3 bases, with 13 bases remaining between them. The CDR3 extends over 15 amino acids. In DNA form, the CDR3 reads TGTGCCAGCAGCTTGGTTGGGGGAGGTCTCTACGAGCAGTACTTC. It codes for CASSLVGGGLYEQYF.

This chain joins TRBV10-1 and TRBJ2-2; tentative D call: TRBD2 (7 bases). The ends were cut back, 7 bases at V and 5 bases at J, with 14 bases in the middle. Germline CDR1 WNHNN, CDR2 SYGVQD (reference sequence). This CDR3 contains 14 residues. This CDR3 is CASNKGGDTGELFF. DNA of the CDR3: TGCGCCAGCAACAAAGGGGGGGATACCGGGGAGCTGTTTTTT.

This rearrangement joins TRBV20-1 to TRBJ1-1; possible D gene TRBD1, 6 bases. The CDR3 loop spans 14 amino acids. Germline V lookup: CDR1 DFQATT, CDR2 SNEGSKA (reference sequence). Trimming pared 3 bases from V and 2 bases from J, leaving 13 bases between. CDR3 sequence reads: CSASLRRGNTEAFF. In DNA form, the CDR3 reads TGCAGTGCTAGTCTCCGCAGGGGTAACACTGAAGCTTTCTTT.

The V and J genes are TRBV3-1 (or the pseudogene TRBV3-2) and TRBJ2-5; 8 bases are shared with TRBD2. The germline CDR1 and CDR2 sequences are LGHDT and YNNKEL (reference sequence). The length of the CDR3 is 15 residues. The trim removed 5 bases at V and 5 bases at J, leaving 10 bases unmatched. The CDR3 spells CASSGPGLEFETQYF. The DNA of the CDR3 is TGTGCCAGCAGCGGGCCGGGACTAGAATTCGAGACCCAGTACTTC.

CDR3 sequence (DNA): TGTGCCAGTACTCCGACAGGGATGACTAATGAAAAACTGTTTTTT. This sequence encodes CASTPTGMTNEKLFF. The chain joins TRBV19 to TRBJ1-4; 7 bases line up with TRBD1. There are 15 residues in the CDR3. Germline CDR1 LNHDA, CDR2 SQIVND (reference sequence). V trimming: 7 bases; J trimming: 2 bases; junction bases outside the gene matches: 7. The variable domain in full, with the rest retrieved from reference TRBV19 and TRBJ1-4, is DGGITQSPKYLFRKEGQNVTLSCEQNLNHDAMYWYRQDPGQGLRLIYYSQIVNDFQKGDIAEGYSVSREKKESFPLTVTSAQKNPTAFYLCASTPTGMTNEKLFFGSGTQLSVL.

The rearrangement joins TRBV19 to TRBJ1-1; D unresolved. CDR1 and CDR2 from the germline V gene are LNHDA and SQIVND (reference sequence). Trimming removed 6 bases at V and 1 base at J, with 12 bases between. The CDR3 is 14 residues long. CDR3 in DNA: TGTGCCAGTAGCTACTACGCCCAGAACACTGAAGCTTTCTTT. Protein: CASSYYAQNTEAFF.

This rearrangement joins TRBV6-5 to TRBJ1-6; the match to TRBD1 covers 8 bases. The CDR3 length is 14 residues. In germline, CDR1 is MNHEY, CDR2 SVGAGI. With V trimmed by 6 bases and J by 7 bases, 5 bases remained unmatched. The CDR3 here is CASSRGLGNSPLHF. The CDR3, as DNA: TGTGCCAGCAGCAGGGGGCTCGGAAATTCACCCCTCCACTTT.

The chain employs TRBV6-1 and TRBJ2-4, with no clear D. Germline V gene lookup returns CDR1 MNHNS and CDR2 SASEGT. CDR3 size: 16 residues. V was pared by 1 base and J by 0 bases, with 10 bases between. In DNA form, the CDR3 reads TGTGCCAGCAGTGAAGACAGTACCCTAGCCAAAAACATTCAGTACTTC. It translates to CASSEDSTLAKNIQYF.

This chain uses TRBV9 with TRBJ2-3; TRBD1 is a possible D gene (5 bases). The V end lost 4 bases, the J end lost 2 bases, and 11 bases lay between the germline ends. CDR3 length: 14 amino acids. The V gene's germline CDR1 is SGDLS and CDR2 YYNGEE. The DNA for the CDR3 is TGTGCCAGCAGCCCACAGGTGAACACAGATACGCAGTATTTT. Its translation is CASSPQVNTDTQYF.

DNA of the CDR3: TGTGCCTTGACAGGGGGCCTGACTGAAGCTTTCTTT. Translating it yields CALTGGLTEAFF. The chain combines TRBV30 with TRBJ1-1; TRBD1 aligns across 10 bases. The CDR3 loop spans 12 amino acids. The ends lost 7 bases at V and 5 bases at J; junction bases unmatched: 4. The germline CDR1 and CDR2 sequences are GTSNPN and SVGIG (reference sequence). The variable domain in full, with the rest retrieved from reference TRBV30 and TRBJ1-1, is SQTIHQWPATLVQPVGSPLSLECTVEGTSNPNLYWYRQAAGRGLQLLFYSVGIGQISSEVPQNLSASRPQDRQFILSSKKLLLSDSGFYLCALTGGLTEAFFGQGTRLTVV.

J is TRBJ2-1 and V is TRBV6-4; D gene uncertain. This CDR3 comprises 15 residues. From germline, CDR1 is MRHNA and CDR2 SNTAGT. The V end lost 2 bases, the J end lost 0 bases, and 8 bases lay between the germline ends. CDR3 loop: CASSDLPSSYNEQFF. The CDR3 bases are TGTGCCAGCAGTGACCTACCGAGCTCCTACAATGAGCAGTTCTTC.

The chain uses TRBV5-4 and TRBJ2-7; TRBD2 matches at 9 bases. CDR1 and CDR2 (germline): SGHNT, YYREEE (reference sequence). The CDR3 extends over 16 amino acids. With V trimmed by 4 bases and J by 0 bases, 8 bases remained unmatched. Here the CDR3 reads CASSLGTSRSSYEQYF. In DNA form, the CDR3 reads TGTGCCAGCAGCCTAGGGACTAGCCGCAGCTCCTACGAGCAGTACTTC.

This clone was picked up one time. The chain is built from TRBV9 and TRBJ2-3; 8 positions agree with TRBD1. The trim removed 4 bases at V and 0 bases at J, leaving 4 bases unmatched. The CDR3 extends over 15 amino acids. CDR1 is SGDLS, CDR2 YYNGEE, per germline. CDR3 loop: CASSLRTGSTDTQYF. The CDR3 nucleotides are TGTGCCAGCAGCCTCCGGACAGGGAGCACAGATACGCAGTATTTT.

The chain is built from TRBV19 and TRBJ1-1; 7 bases match TRBD1. The CDR3 has 16 amino acids. The J segment lost 1 base and the V segment lost 1 base, leaving 6 bases of the junction unmatched. Per the germline V gene, CDR1 is LNHDA and CDR2 is SQIVND (reference sequence). CDR3 protein: CASSIVRGQPNTEAFF. CDR3 nucleotides: TGTGCCAGTAGTATAGTGAGGGGACAGCCGAACACTGAAGCTTTCTTT.

This clone was recorded only once. V gene TRBV4-1 combines with J gene TRBJ2-7; D might be TRBD2 (5 bases). V lost 0 bases and J lost 6, with 21 bases in between. CDR1 and CDR2 (germline): MGHRA, YSYEKL. The length of the CDR3 is 17 residues. CDR3 coding DNA: TGCGCCAGCAGCCAAGATCAATCCAGCGAGGGCCCTCGCGAGCAGTACTTC. Protein sequence: CASSQDQSSEGPREQYF.

This clone was counted once. J is TRBJ1-4 and V is TRBV5-4; 9 bases agree with TRBD1. Germline V gene sequence: CDR1 SGHNT, CDR2 YYREEE (reference sequence). Losses at the gene ends were 4 bases for V and 6 bases for J; bases not matched to a gene: 7. This CDR3 spans 15 amino acids. CDR3 nucleotide sequence: TGTGCCAGCAGCAGACTGGACAGGGGAGATGAAAAACTGTTTTTT. Its translation is CASSRLDRGDEKLFF.

This rearrangement joins TRBV25-1 to TRBJ2-1, with 8 bases aligning to TRBD2. The junction had 8 bases not matched to a gene; V was cut back by 5 bases and J by 2 bases. CDR1 is MGHDK, CDR2 SYGVNS, per germline. The CDR3 covers 16 residues. CDR3: CASSKFSGKAYNEQFF. The CDR3 DNA is TGTGCCAGCAGTAAATTTAGCGGGAAAGCCTACAATGAGCAGTTCTTC.